The clone carrying this TCR beta chain appeared a single time. Its antigen is undetermined. Following RNA extraction, reverse transcription yielded cDNA that acted as the sequencing template. Repertoires were generated with immunoSEQ multiplex PCR, while TCRdb's copy carries only in-frame clones and drops some. The sample includes some 120,000 clones, about 60% of them seen just once. Indicated treatment: oral pan-JAK inhibitor, 5-10 mg twice daily. A FACSAria was used to sort CD4+ and CD8+ T cells. These cells came from PBMCs. This sample was included in a study of CD8+ T cells in alopecia areata. Whole-study results and caveats: Tofacitinib significantly lowered scalp clonality and expanded CD8+ clones among the top 100.

This CDR3 spans 17 amino acids. The V gene's germline CDR1 is SEHNR and CDR2 FQNEAQ (reference sequence). The junction had 12 bases not matched to a gene; V was cut back by 5 bases and J by 0 bases. This TCR was recovered from a human donor with alopecia areata. V usage is TRBV7-9 and J usage is TRBJ2-7; 8 bases are a match to TRBD1. The specimen comprised CD8+ T cells sorted from blood, sampled at week 24, from a patient treated with tofacitinib. CDR3 in amino acids: CASSDTHGQGSSYEQYF. For the CDR3, the DNA is TGTGCCAGCAGCGATACGCATGGACAGGGAAGCTCCTACGAGCAGTACTTC.